The entry that follows covers one T cell receptor (beta chain) sequence. Its antigen is unidentified. This table comes from immunoSEQ multiplex PCR, and its TCRdb copy is limited to in-frame clones, with some not included. The sample gives roughly 150,000 clones, approximately 90% of which show up once; less than 1.5% is in the top ten. The data originate from a study of T cell responses to AZD1222 COVID-19 vaccine. Whole-study results and caveats: Donors were mostly white British, more females; clonal diversity possibly underestimated. Baseline seropositivity occurred in only a handful of AZD1222 recipients.

Trimming stripped 6 bases from V and 5 bases from J, with 13 bases between. This CDR3 has 13 amino acids. The germline V gene has CDR1 MGHDK and CDR2 SYGVNS. The chain has TRBV25-1 and TRBJ1-1; D remains unclear. This clonotype originated in an adult who received the AZD1222 COVID-19 vaccine. The input for sequencing was peripheral blood, taken 28 days after the second AZD1222 dose. CDR3 region: CASSPPLWTEAFF. In DNA form, the CDR3 reads TGTGCCAGCAGCCCACCCTTGTGGACTGAAGCTTTCTTT.